The next 16 T cell receptor beta chains were all read from a single sample in a study of blood T cell repertoires in COVID-19. Data came from immunoSEQ multiplex PCR; TCRdb stores just in-frame clones and leaves some out. The data contain 400,000 to 550,000 clones, 80% to 90% of them singletons. Sequenced: peripheral blood. The receptors derive from a woman in her thirties with acute or convalescent COVID-19.

CDR3 residues: CASSFRGRGTGELFF. CDR3 nucleotides: TGTGCCAGCAGTTTCAGGGGGCGAGGCACCGGGGAGCTGTTTTTT. V usage is TRBV28 and J usage is TRBJ2-2; TRBD1 matches 8 bases. Looked up from germline, CDR1 is MDHEN and CDR2 is SYDVKM. Trimming at V came to 3 bases and at J to 4 bases, leaving 4 bases not matched to a gene. The CDR3 totals 15 residues.

The CDR3 here is CASSLLAGGPVNEQFF. The CDR3 bases are TGTGCCAGCAGCTTATTAGCGGGGGGGCCAGTGAATGAGCAGTTCTTC. The V and J genes are TRBV7-9 and TRBJ2-1, with TRBD2 matching 11 bases. The CDR3 length is 16 residues. The germline V gene encodes CDR1 SEHNR and CDR2 FQNEAQ (reference sequence). Losses at the gene ends were 2 bases for V and 7 bases for J; bases not matched to a gene: 7.

This CDR3 reads CASSLVADRVNTEAFF. In nucleotides, the CDR3 is TGCGCCAGCAGCTTGGTGGCGGACAGGGTGAACACTGAAGCTTTCTTT. V and J are TRBV5-1 and TRBJ1-1; 8 bases match TRBD1. CDR1 and CDR2 (germline): SGHRS, YFSETQ. V shed 0 bases, J shed 0 bases, and the junction held 4 bases outside the gene matches. The CDR3 totals 16 residues.

The chain links TRBV23-1 to TRBJ1-2; 9 bases line up with TRBD1. TRBV23-1 is sorted into the ORF group, with uncertain function. Germline trimming cut 1 base from V and 3 bases from J; bases unmatched to any gene: 21. CDR3 length: 21 amino acids. In DNA, the CDR3 is TGCGCCAGCAGTCAATTTGTCGTGCCCCTTACCAAGACAGGGGGGGACTATGGCTACACCTTC. Its protein is CASSQFVVPLTKTGGDYGYTF.

This clone was seen a single time. This chain joins TRBV18 and TRBJ2-5; D might be TRBD1 (6 bases). Germline V lookup: CDR1 KGHSH, CDR2 LQKENI. This CDR3 region has 16 residues. V lost 4 bases, J lost 5 bases, and 20 bases lay in between. CDR3 region: CASSRLSTGSEETQYF. In DNA form, the CDR3 reads TGTGCCAGCTCACGGCTATCCACAGGGTCTGAGGAGACCCAGTACTTC.

This chain connects TRBV19 to TRBJ1-2, with TRBD1 identical over 8 bases. This CDR3 is built from 14 residues. In germline, CDR1 is LNHDA, CDR2 SQIVND (reference sequence). The V gene end was trimmed by 7 bases and the J gene end by 2 bases; junction bases not matched to a gene: 6. CDR3 in DNA: TGTGCCAGTACCCCAAGGACAGGGAACTATGGCTACACCTTC. Its translation: CASTPRTGNYGYTF.

The V and J genes are TRBV9 and TRBJ1-1; tentative D call: TRBD1 (6 bases). The CDR3 has 13 amino acids. V was trimmed by 3 bases and J by 6 bases, leaving 12 bases between them. CDR1 SGDLS and CDR2 YYNGEE come from the germline V gene. CDR3 DNA sequence: TGTGCCAGCAGCGCTACAGGGTTCTCTGAAGCTTTCTTT. Protein sequence: CASSATGFSEAFF.

This sequence joins TRBV5-5 and TRBJ2-2; D not certain. Trimming pared 4 bases from V and 5 bases from J, leaving 6 bases between. CDR1 is SGHKS and CDR2 is YYEKEE in the germline V gene (reference sequence). The CDR3 extends over 12 amino acids. The CDR3 protein is CASSRRTGELFF. CDR3 coding DNA: TGTGCCAGCAGCCGGAGAACCGGGGAGCTGTTTTTT. Full variable domain (outside the CDR3, taken from reference TRBV5-5 and TRBJ2-2): DAGVTQSPTHLIKTRGQQVTLRCSPISGHKSVSWYQQVLGQGPQFIFQYYEKEERGRGNFPDRFSARQFPNYSSELNVNALLLGDSALYLCASSRRTGELFFGEGSRLTVL.

The chain is built from TRBV5-4 and TRBJ1-4, with TRBD1 as a possible D gene (5 bases). V lost 1 base, J lost 8 bases, and 15 bases lay in between. The CDR3 totals 15 residues. Germline values: CDR1 SGHNT, CDR2 YYREEE (reference sequence). The CDR3 is CASSLYQGSREKLFF. DNA of the CDR3: TGTGCCAGCAGCTTGTACCAGGGCTCTAGGGAAAAACTGTTTTTT.

This chain connects TRBV6-4 to TRBJ1-2, with a tentative D call TRBD1 (6 bases). This CDR3 is built from 19 residues. Germline V gene data show CDR1 as MRHNA and CDR2 as SNTAGT. V lost 3 bases to trimming and J lost 1 base, with 24 bases between them. CDR3 in amino acids: CASSEPPDTGQFDNYGYTF. In DNA form, the CDR3 reads TGTGCCAGCAGTGAGCCCCCAGACACAGGGCAATTCGATAACTATGGCTACACCTTC.

The chain has TRBV29-1 and TRBJ2-3, with 9 bases fitting TRBD2. CDR1 and CDR2 from the germline V gene are SQVTM and ANQGSEA. This CDR3 region has 15 residues. V was pared by 1 base and J by 6 bases, with 8 bases of the junction left unmatched. The CDR3 region is CSVEAVAGVPDTQYF. CDR3 DNA sequence: TGCAGCGTTGAAGCAGTAGCGGGGGTCCCCGATACGCAGTATTTT.

CDR3 bases: TGTGCCATCGGGCGGGGGAAGGGCAATCAGCCCCAGCATTTT. The encoded protein is CAIGRGKGNQPQHF. The V and J genes are TRBV10-3 and TRBJ1-5, with D maybe TRBD1 (5 bases). This CDR3 is 14 amino acids long. Germline loops: CDR1 ENHRY, CDR2 SYGVKD. V lost 8 bases, J lost 2 bases, and 13 bases lay in between.

This clone came up once. The chain employs TRBV28 and TRBJ2-5, with a possible D match to TRBD2 (6 bases). V was pared by 2 bases and J by 1 base, with 8 bases between. CDR3 length: 14 amino acids. CDR1 and CDR2 (germline): MDHEN, SYDVKM. CDR3 sequence reads: CASSLGTFQETQYF. CDR3 in DNA: TGTGCCAGCAGTTTAGGGACTTTCCAAGAGACCCAGTACTTC. Based on the CDR3 plus reference TRBV28 and TRBJ2-5, the full variable domain is DVKVTQSSRYLVKRTGEKVFLECVQDMDHENMFWYRQDPGLGLRLIYFSYDVKMKEKGDIPEGYSVSREKKERFSLILESASTNQTSMYLCASSLGTFQETQYFGPGTRLLVL.

This clone was seen just once. V is TRBV13 and J is TRBJ1-2; 9 nucleotides match TRBD1. From germline, CDR1 is PRHDT and CDR2 FYEKMQ (reference sequence). The junction had 7 bases not matched to a gene; V was cut back by 3 bases and J by 5 bases. The CDR3 is 15 residues long. CDR3 DNA sequence: TGTGCCAGCAGCTTCTTCGGGACAGGGTCGTATGGCTACACCTTC. Its protein product is CASSFFGTGSYGYTF.

This chain joins TRBV28 and TRBJ1-1; 7 nucleotides agree with TRBD1. The CDR3 runs 13 residues. The V gene's germline CDR1 is MDHEN and CDR2 SYDVKM. Trimming cost V 5 bases and J 8 bases; bases outside gene matches: 8. In DNA form, the CDR3 reads TGTGCCAGCAGTAGTTTAGGGACAGCCGAAGCTTTCTTT. Amino acids: CASSSLGTAEAFF.

This clone was found a few times. The chain carries TRBV11-2 and TRBJ1-1; 8 nucleotides agree with TRBD1. The trim removed 6 bases at V and 10 bases at J, leaving 7 bases unmatched. In germline, CDR1 is SGHAT, CDR2 FQNNGV. CDR3 size: 12 residues. The CDR3 sequence: CASRRLQGGAFF. DNA for the CDR3: TGTGCCAGCAGAAGATTACAGGGGGGAGCTTTCTTT.